The rows below give T cell receptor beta chains drawn from one sample of a study of blood T cell repertoires in COVID-19. Data came from immunoSEQ multiplex PCR; TCRdb stores just in-frame clones and leaves some out. The table lists about 260,000 clones, around nine tenths of them singletons. Sequenced sample: peripheral blood. These receptors all come from a woman in her 70s with COVID-19, enrolled during active disease. The CDR3 runs from the conserved cysteine through the conserved F or W. The D gene is left open where the match is weak. Only some rows state a clone size, as once, few, many or a class for expanded clones.

j_gene: TRBJ2-1; v_gene: TRBV28; d_gene: TRBD2; abundance: once; CDR3aa: CASSASGEADEQFF; CDR3nt: TGTGCCAGCAGTGCGAGCGGGGAAGCGGATGAGCAGTTCTTC
j_gene: TRBJ2-1; v_gene: TRBV6-5; d_gene: TRBD2; abundance: .; CDR3aa: CASTSAGGGLYEQFF; CDR3nt: TGTGCCAGCACGTCAGCGGGAGGGGGCCTTTATGAGCAGTTCTTC
j_gene: TRBJ2-7; v_gene: TRBV7-2; d_gene: TRBD2; abundance: .; CDR3aa: CASSLGVTSGRSVGEQYF; CDR3nt: TGTGCCAGCAGCTTAGGTGTGACTAGCGGCCGTTCGGTCGGTGAGCAGTACTTC
j_gene: TRBJ1-1; v_gene: TRBV30; d_gene: .; abundance: .; CDR3aa: CAWTGAWNTEAFF; CDR3nt: TGTGCCTGGACAGGGGCGTGGAACACTGAAGCTTTCTTT
j_gene: TRBJ1-2; v_gene: TRBV20-1; d_gene: .; abundance: once; CDR3aa: CSASHTENGYTF; CDR3nt: TGCAGTGCTAGTCATACAGAGAATGGCTACACCTTC
j_gene: TRBJ2-5; v_gene: TRBV11-3; d_gene: .; abundance: .; CDR3aa: CASSLVPSQETQYF; CDR3nt: TGTGCCAGCAGCTTAGTTCCCTCCCAAGAGACCCAGTACTTC
j_gene: TRBJ1-1; v_gene: TRBV27; d_gene: .; abundance: .; CDR3aa: CASSLRYGGTEAFF; CDR3nt: TGTGCCAGCAGTTTAAGGTACGGGGGGACTGAAGCTTTCTTT
j_gene: TRBJ1-2; v_gene: TRBV14; d_gene: .; abundance: few; CDR3aa: CASSQNTAGYGYTF; CDR3nt: TGTGCCAGCAGCCAAAACACGGCAGGTTATGGCTACACCTTC
j_gene: TRBJ2-5; v_gene: TRBV3-1/TRBV3-2; d_gene: TRBD2; abundance: .; CDR3aa: CASRSGAGGWKTQYF; CDR3nt: TGTGCCAGCAGATCAGGAGCGGGAGGGTGGAAGACCCAGTACTTC
j_gene: TRBJ2-7; v_gene: TRBV6-5; d_gene: TRBD2; abundance: few; CDR3aa: CASSYGLAGVAYEQYF; CDR3nt: TGTGCCAGCAGTTACGGACTAGCGGGAGTTGCGTACGAGCAGTACTTC
j_gene: TRBJ1-2; v_gene: TRBV12-3/TRBV12-4; d_gene: .; abundance: .; CDR3aa: CASSLVSRGYTF; CDR3nt: TGTGCCAGCAGTTTGGTTTCGAGAGGCTACACCTTC
j_gene: TRBJ1-2; v_gene: TRBV7-9; d_gene: TRBD1; abundance: .; CDR3aa: CASSLGGRGRDYGYTF; CDR3nt: TGTGCCAGCAGCTTAGGCGGGAGGGGGCGAGACTATGGCTACACCTTC
j_gene: TRBJ2-7; v_gene: TRBV5-4; d_gene: TRBD2; abundance: .; CDR3aa: CASSRGLAGGEQYF; CDR3nt: TGTGCCAGCAGCCGGGGACTAGCGGGAGGCGAGCAGTACTTC
j_gene: TRBJ1-1; v_gene: TRBV2; d_gene: .; abundance: .; CDR3aa: CASTAQVEAFF; CDR3nt: TGTGCCAGCACTGCACAGGTTGAAGCTTTCTTT
j_gene: TRBJ1-4; v_gene: TRBV30; d_gene: TRBD1; abundance: .; CDR3aa: CAWSGQGAANEKLFF; CDR3nt: TGTGCCTGGAGCGGACAGGGGGCGGCTAATGAAAAACTGTTTTTT
j_gene: TRBJ1-5; v_gene: TRBV19; d_gene: .; abundance: .; CDR3aa: CASSIEGGYSNQPQHF; CDR3nt: TGTGCCAGTAGTATAGAAGGAGGATATAGCAATCAGCCCCAGCATTTT